This T cell receptor beta chain is from a study of cytomegalovirus exposure and HLA in healthy donors. General study results and limits: Later analysis identified a missense DCLRE1C variant that was linked to TCR beta V- and J-gene trimming. The authors listed around 150 TCR beta chains as cytomegalovirus-associated. Rare TCR sequences predominated, though certain public TCRs were found in many donors.

Concerning this clone: Its antigen is unknown.

This PCR relied on a set of 60 Vbeta primers and 13 Jbeta primers. The protocol was immunoSEQ multiplex PCR, while the TCRdb copy is restricted to in-frame clones and leaves out a portion. The sample has around 150,000 clones, 80% seen once. The sequence came from a man younger than 40 in good health and CMV-seronegative. The specimen sequenced was PBMCs.

Here the CDR3 reads CASSMGSDSTDTQYF. The DNA of the CDR3 is TGTGCCAGTAGTATGGGGAGTGATTCCACAGATACGCAGTATTTT. The chain carries TRBV19 and TRBJ2-3, with D perhaps TRBD2 (5 bases). V was pared by 3 bases and J by 2 bases, with 12 bases between. This CDR3 comprises 15 residues. The germline gives CDR1 LNHDA, CDR2 SQIVND (reference sequence).